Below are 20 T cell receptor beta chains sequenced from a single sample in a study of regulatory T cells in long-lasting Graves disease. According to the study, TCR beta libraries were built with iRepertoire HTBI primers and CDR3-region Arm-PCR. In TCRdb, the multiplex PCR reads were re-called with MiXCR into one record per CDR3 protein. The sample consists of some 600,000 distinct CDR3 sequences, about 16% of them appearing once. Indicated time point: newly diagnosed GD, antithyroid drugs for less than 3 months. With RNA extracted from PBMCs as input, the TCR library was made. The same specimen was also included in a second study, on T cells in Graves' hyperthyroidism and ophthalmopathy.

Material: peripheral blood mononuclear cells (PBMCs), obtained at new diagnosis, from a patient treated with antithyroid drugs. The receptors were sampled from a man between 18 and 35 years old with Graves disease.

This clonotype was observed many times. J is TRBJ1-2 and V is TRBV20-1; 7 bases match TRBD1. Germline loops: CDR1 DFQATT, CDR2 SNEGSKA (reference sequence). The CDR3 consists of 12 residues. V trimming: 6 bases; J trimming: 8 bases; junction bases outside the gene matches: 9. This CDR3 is CSAPDRAGGYTF. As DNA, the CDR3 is TGCAGTGCACCCGACAGGGCGGGAGGCTACACCTTC.

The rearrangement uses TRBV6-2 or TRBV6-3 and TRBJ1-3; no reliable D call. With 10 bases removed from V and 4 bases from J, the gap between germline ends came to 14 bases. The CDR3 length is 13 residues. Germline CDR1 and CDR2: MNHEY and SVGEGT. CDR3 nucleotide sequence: TGTGCCACCCGAGTAAGCGCGGGAAACACCATATATTTT. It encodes CATRVSAGNTIYF.

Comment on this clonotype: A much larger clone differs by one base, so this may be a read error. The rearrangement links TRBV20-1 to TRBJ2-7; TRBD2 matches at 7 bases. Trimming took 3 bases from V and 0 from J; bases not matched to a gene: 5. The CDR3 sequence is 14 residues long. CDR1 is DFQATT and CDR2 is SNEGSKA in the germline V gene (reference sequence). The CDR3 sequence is CSASPAGNSYEQYF. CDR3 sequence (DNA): TGCAGTGCTAGCCCAGCGGGGAACTCCTACGAGCAGTACTTC.

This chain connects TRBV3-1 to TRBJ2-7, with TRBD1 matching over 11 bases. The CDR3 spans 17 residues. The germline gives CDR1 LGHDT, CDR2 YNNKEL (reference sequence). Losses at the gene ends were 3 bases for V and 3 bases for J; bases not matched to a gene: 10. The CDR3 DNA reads TGTGCCAGCAGCCACGAGGGTGGGGACAGGGGGTTCTACGAGCAGTACTTC. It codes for CASSHEGGDRGFYEQYF.

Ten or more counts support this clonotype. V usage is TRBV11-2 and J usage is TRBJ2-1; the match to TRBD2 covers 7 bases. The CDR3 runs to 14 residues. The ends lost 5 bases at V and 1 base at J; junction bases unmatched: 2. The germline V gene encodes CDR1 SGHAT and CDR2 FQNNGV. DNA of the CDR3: TGTGCCAGCAGCCGGACTAGGTCCTACAATGAGCAGTTCTTC. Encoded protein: CASSRTRSYNEQFF.

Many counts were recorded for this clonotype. CDR3: CASSVLAGGYNEQFF. CDR3 nucleotide sequence: TGTGCCAGCAGTGTTCTAGCGGGAGGGTACAATGAGCAGTTCTTC. J is TRBJ2-1 and V is TRBV2, with 12 positions matching TRBD2. CDR1 and CDR2 from the germline V gene are SNHLY and FYNNEI. The CDR3 spans 15 residues. Trimming removed 4 bases from V and 4 bases from J; junction bases left unmatched: 2.

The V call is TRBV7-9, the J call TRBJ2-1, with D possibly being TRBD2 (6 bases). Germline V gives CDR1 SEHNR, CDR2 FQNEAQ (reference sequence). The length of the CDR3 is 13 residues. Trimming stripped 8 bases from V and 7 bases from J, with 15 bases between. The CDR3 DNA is TGTGCCAGCGGGTCCCTCCGGGAGAATGAGCAGTTCTTC. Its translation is CASGSLRENEQFF.

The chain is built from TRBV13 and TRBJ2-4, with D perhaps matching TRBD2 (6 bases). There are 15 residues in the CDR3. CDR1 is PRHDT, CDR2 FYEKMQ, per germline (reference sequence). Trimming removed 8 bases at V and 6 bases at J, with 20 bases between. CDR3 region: CASRPTRVGGNIQYF. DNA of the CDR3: TGTGCCAGCCGCCCGACTAGAGTGGGAGGAAACATTCAGTACTTC.

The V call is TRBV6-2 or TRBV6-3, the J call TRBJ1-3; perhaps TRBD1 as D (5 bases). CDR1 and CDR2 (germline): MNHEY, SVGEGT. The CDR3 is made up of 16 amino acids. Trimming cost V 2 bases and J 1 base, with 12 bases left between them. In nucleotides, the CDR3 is TGTGCCAGCAGTTACGGAGGGACGCCTTCTGGAAACACCATATATTTT. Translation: CASSYGGTPSGNTIYF.

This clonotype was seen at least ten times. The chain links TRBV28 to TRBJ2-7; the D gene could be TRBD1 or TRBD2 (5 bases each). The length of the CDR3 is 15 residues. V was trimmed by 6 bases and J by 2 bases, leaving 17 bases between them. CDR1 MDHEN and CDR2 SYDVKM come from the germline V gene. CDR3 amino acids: CASRPMGPNPYEQYF. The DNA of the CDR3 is TGTGCCAGCAGGCCCATGGGACCGAATCCCTACGAGCAGTACTTC. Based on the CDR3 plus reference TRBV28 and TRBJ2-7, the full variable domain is DVKVTQSSRYLVKRTGEKVFLECVQDMDHENMFWYRQDPGLGLRLIYFSYDVKMKEKGDIPEGYSVSREKKERFSLILESASTNQTSMYLCASRPMGPNPYEQYFGPGTRLTVT.

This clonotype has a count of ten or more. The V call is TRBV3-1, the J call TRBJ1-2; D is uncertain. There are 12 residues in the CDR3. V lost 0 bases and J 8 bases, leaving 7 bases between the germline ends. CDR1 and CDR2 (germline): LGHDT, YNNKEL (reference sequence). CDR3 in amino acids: CASSQELRGYTF. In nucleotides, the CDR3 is TGTGCCAGCAGCCAAGAGCTTAGGGGCTACACCTTC. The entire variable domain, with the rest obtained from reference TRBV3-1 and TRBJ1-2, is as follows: DTAVSQTPKYLVTQMGNDKSIKCEQNLGHDTMYWYKQDSKKFLKIMFSYNNKELIINETVPNRFSPKSPDKAHLNLHINSLELGDSAVYFCASSQELRGYTFGSGTRLTVV.

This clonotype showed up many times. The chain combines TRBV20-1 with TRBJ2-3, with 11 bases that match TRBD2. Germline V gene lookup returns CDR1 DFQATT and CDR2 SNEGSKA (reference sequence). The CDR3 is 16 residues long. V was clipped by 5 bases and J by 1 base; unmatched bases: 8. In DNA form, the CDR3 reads TGCAGTGCTCGACGACTAGCGGGGTGGGGCACAGATACGCAGTATTTT. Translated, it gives CSARRLAGWGTDTQYF.

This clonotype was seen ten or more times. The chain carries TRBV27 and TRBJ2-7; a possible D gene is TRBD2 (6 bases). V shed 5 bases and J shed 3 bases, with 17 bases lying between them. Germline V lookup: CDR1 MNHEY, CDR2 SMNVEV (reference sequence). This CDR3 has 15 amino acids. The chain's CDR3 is CASSPGTAGNYEQYF. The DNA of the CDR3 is TGTGCCAGCAGTCCAGGGACCGCGGGAAACTACGAGCAGTACTTC.

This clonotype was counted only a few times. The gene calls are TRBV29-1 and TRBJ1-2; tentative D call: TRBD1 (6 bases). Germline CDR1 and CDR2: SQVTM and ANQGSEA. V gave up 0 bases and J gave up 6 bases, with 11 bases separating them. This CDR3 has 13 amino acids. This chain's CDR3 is CSVEDQGSDGYTF. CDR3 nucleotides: TGCAGCGTTGAAGATCAGGGGTCGGATGGCTACACCTTC.

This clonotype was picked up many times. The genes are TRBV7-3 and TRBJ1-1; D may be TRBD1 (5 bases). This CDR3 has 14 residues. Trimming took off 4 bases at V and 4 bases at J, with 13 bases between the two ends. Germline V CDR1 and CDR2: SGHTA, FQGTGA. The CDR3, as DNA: TGTGCCAGCAGCTCCGGGACTGGGCCCACTGAAGCTTTCTTT. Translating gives CASSSGTGPTEAFF.

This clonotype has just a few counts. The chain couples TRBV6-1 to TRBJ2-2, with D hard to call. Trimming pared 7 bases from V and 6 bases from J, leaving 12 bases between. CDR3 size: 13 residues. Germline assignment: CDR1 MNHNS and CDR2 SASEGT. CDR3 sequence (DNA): TGTGCCAGCACCCGCAGTTTGGCCGGGGAGCTGTTTTTT. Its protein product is CASTRSLAGELFF.

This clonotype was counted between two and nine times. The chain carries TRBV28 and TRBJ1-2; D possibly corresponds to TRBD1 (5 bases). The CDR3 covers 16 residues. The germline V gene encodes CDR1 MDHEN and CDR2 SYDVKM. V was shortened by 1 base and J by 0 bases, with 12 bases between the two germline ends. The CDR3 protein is CASSLLAEGANYGYTF. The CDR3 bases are TGTGCCAGCAGTTTATTGGCAGAAGGGGCTAACTATGGCTACACCTTC.

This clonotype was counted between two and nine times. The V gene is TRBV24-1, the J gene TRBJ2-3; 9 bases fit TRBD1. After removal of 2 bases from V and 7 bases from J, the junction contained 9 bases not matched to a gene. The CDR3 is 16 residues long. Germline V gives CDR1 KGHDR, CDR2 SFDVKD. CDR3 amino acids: CATSDSWTGDDNTQYF. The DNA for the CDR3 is TGTGCCACCAGTGATTCCTGGACAGGGGACGATAATACGCAGTATTTT.

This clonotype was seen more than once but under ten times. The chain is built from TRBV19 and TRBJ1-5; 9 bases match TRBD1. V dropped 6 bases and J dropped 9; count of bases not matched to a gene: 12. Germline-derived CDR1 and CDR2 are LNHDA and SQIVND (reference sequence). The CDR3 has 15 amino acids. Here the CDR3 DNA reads TGTGCCAGTAGCAACCGGGACAGGGATAAACGGCCCCAGCATTTT. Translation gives CASSNRDRDKRPQHF. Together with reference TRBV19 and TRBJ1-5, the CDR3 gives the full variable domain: DGGITQSPKYLFRKEGQNVTLSCEQNLNHDAMYWYRQDPGQGLRLIYYSQIVNDFQKGDIAEGYSVSREKKESFPLTVTSAQKNPTAFYLCASSNRDRDKRPQHFGDGTRLSIL.

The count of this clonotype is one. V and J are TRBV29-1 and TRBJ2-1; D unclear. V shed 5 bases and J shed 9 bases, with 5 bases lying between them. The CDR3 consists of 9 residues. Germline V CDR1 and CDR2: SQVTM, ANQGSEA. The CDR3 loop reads CSVKGEQFF. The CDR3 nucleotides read TGCAGCGTTAAGGGTGAGCAGTTCTTC.